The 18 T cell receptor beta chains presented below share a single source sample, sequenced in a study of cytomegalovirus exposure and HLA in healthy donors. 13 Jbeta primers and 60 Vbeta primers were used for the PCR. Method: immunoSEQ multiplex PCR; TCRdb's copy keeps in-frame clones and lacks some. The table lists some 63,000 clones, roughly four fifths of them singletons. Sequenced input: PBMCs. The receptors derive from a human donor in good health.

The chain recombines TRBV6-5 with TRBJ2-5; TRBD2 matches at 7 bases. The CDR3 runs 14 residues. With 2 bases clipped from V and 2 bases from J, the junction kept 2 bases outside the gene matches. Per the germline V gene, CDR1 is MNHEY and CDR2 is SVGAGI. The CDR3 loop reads CASSYREAQETQYF. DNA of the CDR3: TGTGCCAGCAGTTACCGGGAGGCGCAAGAGACCCAGTACTTC.

DNA of the CDR3: TGTGCCAGCGCGCCCGGGACTAGTATCACCGGGGAGCTGTTTTTT. Its protein product is CASAPGTSITGELFF. This chain uses TRBV27 with TRBJ2-2, with 8 bases identical to TRBD2. The CDR3 has 15 amino acids. The V segment lost 8 bases and the J segment 4 bases; nucleotides outside the gene matches: 9. Germline-derived CDR1 and CDR2 are MNHEY and SMNVEV (reference sequence).

CDR3 sequence reads: CASSLALADYGYTF. The CDR3 bases are TGTGCCAGCAGCTTAGCTTTGGCCGACTATGGCTACACCTTC. The V and J genes are TRBV7-2 and TRBJ1-2; D is ambiguous. CDR3 size: 14 residues. V lost 0 bases to trimming and J lost 3 bases, with 8 bases between them. Germline V gene lookup returns CDR1 SGHTA and CDR2 FQGNSA.

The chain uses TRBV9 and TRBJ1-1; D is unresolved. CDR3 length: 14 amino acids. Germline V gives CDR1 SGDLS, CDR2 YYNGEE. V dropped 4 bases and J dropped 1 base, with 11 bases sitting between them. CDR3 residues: CASSSQSRNTEAFF. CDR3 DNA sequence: TGTGCCAGCAGCTCCCAATCGCGGAACACTGAAGCTTTCTTT.

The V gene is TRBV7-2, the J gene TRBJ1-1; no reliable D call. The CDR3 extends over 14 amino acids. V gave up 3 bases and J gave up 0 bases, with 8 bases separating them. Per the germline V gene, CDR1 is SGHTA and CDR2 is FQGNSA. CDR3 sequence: CASSFHAMNTEAFF. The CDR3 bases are TGTGCCAGCAGCTTCCACGCGATGAACACTGAAGCTTTCTTT.

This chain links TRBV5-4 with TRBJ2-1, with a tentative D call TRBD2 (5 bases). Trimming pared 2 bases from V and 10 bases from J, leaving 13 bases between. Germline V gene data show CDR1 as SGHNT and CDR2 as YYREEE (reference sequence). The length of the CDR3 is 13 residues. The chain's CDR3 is CASSFSSELEQFF. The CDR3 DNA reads TGTGCCAGCAGCTTTAGTAGCGAGTTGGAGCAGTTCTTC.

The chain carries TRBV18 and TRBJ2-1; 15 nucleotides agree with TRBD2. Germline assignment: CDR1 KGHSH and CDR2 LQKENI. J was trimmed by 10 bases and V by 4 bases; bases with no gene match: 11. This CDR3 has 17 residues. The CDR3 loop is CASSRRTSGGALSEQFF. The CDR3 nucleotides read TGTGCCAGCTCACGGCGGACTAGCGGGGGGGCCCTCAGCGAGCAGTTCTTC. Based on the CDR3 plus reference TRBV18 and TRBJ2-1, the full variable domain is NAGVMQNPRHLVRRRGQEARLRCSPMKGHSHVYWYRQLPEEGLKFMVYLQKENIIDESGMPKERFSAEFPKEGPSILRIQQVVRGDSAAYFCASSRRTSGGALSEQFFGPGTRLTVL.

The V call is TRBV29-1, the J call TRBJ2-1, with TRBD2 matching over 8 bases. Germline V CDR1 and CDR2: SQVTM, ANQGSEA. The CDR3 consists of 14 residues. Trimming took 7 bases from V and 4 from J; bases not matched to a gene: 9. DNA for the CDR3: TGCAGCGGGGAGCGGGGGACGACGTACAATGAGCAGTTCTTC. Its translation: CSGERGTTYNEQFF.

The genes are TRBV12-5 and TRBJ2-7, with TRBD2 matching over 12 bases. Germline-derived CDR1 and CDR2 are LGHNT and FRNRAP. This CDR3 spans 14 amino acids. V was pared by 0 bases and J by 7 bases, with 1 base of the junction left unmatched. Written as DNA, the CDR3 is TGTGCTAGTGGTTTGGTAACTAGCGGGGGGGAGCAGTACTTC. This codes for CASGLVTSGGEQYF. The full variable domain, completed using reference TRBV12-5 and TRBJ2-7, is DARVTQTPRHKVTEMGQEVTMRCQPILGHNTVFWYRQTMMQGLELLAYFRNRAPLDDSGMPKDRFSAEMPDATLATLKIQPSEPRDSAVYFCASGLVTSGGEQYFGPGTRLTVT.

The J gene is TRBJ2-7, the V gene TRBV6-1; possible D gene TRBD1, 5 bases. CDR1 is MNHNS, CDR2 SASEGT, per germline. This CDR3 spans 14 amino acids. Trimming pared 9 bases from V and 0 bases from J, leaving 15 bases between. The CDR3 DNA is TGTGCCAGTCTACTGGGGCAGATCTCCTACGAGCAGTACTTC. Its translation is CASLLGQISYEQYF.

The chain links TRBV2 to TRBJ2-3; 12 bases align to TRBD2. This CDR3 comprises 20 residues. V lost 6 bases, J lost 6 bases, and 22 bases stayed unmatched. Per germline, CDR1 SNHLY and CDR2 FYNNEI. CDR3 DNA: TGTGCCAGCAGCGAATCCCATGGACTAGCGGGGACCTCCTGGGTTGATACGCAGTATTTT. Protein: CASSESHGLAGTSWVDTQYF. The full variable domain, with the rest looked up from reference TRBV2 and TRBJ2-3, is EPEVTQTPSHQVTQMGQEVILRCVPISNHLYFYWYRQILGQKVEFLVSFYNNEISEKSEIFDDQFSVERPDGSNFTLKIRSTKLEDSAMYFCASSESHGLAGTSWVDTQYFGPGTRLTVL.

The CDR3 protein is CASNNHQLAGMADTQYF. CDR3 coding DNA: TGTGCCAGCAATAACCATCAGCTAGCGGGAATGGCAGATACGCAGTATTTT. V and J are TRBV28 and TRBJ2-3, with 9 bases aligning to TRBD2. The length of the CDR3 is 17 residues. Germline values: CDR1 MDHEN, CDR2 SYDVKM. V shed 7 bases and J 4 bases; nucleotides not matched to a gene: 15.

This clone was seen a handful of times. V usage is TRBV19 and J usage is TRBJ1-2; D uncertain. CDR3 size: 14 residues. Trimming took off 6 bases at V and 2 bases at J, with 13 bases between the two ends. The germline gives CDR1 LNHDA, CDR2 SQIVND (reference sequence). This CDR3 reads CASRNIQLNYGYTF. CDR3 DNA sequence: TGTGCCAGTAGGAACATACAGCTAAACTATGGCTACACCTTC. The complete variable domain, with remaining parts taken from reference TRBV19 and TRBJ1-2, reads DGGITQSPKYLFRKEGQNVTLSCEQNLNHDAMYWYRQDPGQGLRLIYYSQIVNDFQKGDIAEGYSVSREKKESFPLTVTSAQKNPTAFYLCASRNIQLNYGYTFGSGTRLTVV.

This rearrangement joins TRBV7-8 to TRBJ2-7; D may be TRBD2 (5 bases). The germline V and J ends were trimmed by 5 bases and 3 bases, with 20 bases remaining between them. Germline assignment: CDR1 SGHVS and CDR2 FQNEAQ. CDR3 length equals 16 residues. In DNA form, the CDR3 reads TGTGCCAGCAGCCAATACTTGGGGAGCCGGAGCTACGAGCAGTACTTC. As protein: CASSQYLGSRSYEQYF.

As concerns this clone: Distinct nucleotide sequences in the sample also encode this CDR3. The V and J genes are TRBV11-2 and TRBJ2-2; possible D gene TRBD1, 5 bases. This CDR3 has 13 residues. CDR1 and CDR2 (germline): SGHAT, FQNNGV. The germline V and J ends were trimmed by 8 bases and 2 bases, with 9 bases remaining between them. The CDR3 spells CASSTGNTGELFF. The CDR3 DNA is TGTGCCAGCTCAACAGGCAACACCGGGGAGCTGTTTTTT.

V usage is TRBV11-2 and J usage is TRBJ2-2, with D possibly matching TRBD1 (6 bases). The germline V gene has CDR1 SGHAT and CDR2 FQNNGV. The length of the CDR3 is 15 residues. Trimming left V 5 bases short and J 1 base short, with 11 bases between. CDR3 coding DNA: TGTGCCAGCAGCCAAGACAGGCTGAACACCGGGGAGCTGTTTTTT. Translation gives CASSQDRLNTGELFF.

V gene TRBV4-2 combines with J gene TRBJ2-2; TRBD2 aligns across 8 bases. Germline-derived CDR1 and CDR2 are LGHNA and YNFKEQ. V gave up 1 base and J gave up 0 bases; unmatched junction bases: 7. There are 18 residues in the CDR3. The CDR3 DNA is TGTGCCAGCAGCCAAGGACTAGCGTCGTTCGCGAACACCGGGGAGCTGTTTTTT. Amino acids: CASSQGLASFANTGELFF.

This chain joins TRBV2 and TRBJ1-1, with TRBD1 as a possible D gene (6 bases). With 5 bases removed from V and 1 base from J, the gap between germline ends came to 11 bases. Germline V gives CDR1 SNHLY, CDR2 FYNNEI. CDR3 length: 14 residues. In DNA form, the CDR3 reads TGTGCCAGCAGTTTACAGGGATGGAACACTGAAGCTTTCTTT. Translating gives CASSLQGWNTEAFF.